A selection of T cell receptor beta chains follows, all from one sample in a study of T cell repertoires in cytomegalovirus infection. TCRdb used MiXCR to reprocess the reads, holding one entry per CDR3 protein. The data hold 750,000 to 950,000 distinct CDR3 sequences, with just under 30% observed a single time. No cognate antigen is known for these TCRs. This material consisted of cultured CD8+ T cells from PBMCs, taken from culture after CMV antigen stimulation. These receptors all come from a human donor in good health (CMV status not recorded). Some clones in this sample may be carry-over from other donors' samples. Both conserved end residues are trimmed from each CDR3. Clone size is shown for a subset of rows, as once, few, many or a class of expanded clone.

J: TRBJ1-5
size: few
V: TRBV28
CDR3: ASSLYLDSNQPQH

J: TRBJ2-2
size: few
V: TRBV4-1
CDR3: ASSQGGAPQANTGELF

J: TRBJ1-4
size: .
V: TRBV9
CDR3: ASSVDRGFATNEKLF

J: TRBJ2-1
size: .
V: TRBV9
CDR3: ASSQGGAVDNEQF

J: TRBJ1-1
size: .
V: TRBV4-1
CDR3: ASSQGVPQTEAF

J: TRBJ2-1
size: few
V: TRBV7-2
CDR3: ASSRLGIQGHEQF

J: TRBJ2-7
size: few
V: TRBV12-3/TRBV12-4
CDR3: ASSLTRQGTGSYEQY

J: TRBJ1-4
size: few
V: TRBV15
CDR3: ATSFPGFGEKLF

J: TRBJ2-1
size: .
V: TRBV7-6
CDR3: ASSSISVNEQF

J: TRBJ2-1
size: .
V: TRBV2
CDR3: ASRTSGSSYNEQL

J: TRBJ1-1
size: .
V: TRBV12-3/TRBV12-4
CDR3: ASSPAGVTEAF

J: TRBJ2-1
size: .
V: TRBV20-1
CDR3: SARGQGGYNEQF

J: TRBJ2-2
size: few
V: TRBV24-1
CDR3: ATSDLGQDTGELF

J: TRBJ1-1
size: few
V: TRBV27
CDR3: ASSFSDPNTEAF

J: TRBJ2-5
size: few
V: TRBV7-9
CDR3: ASSSIIGDSETANQETQY

J: TRBJ1-1
size: few
V: TRBV7-9
CDR3: ASSLRSPEAF

J: TRBJ1-1
size: .
V: TRBV7-9
CDR3: ATPGQGITEAF

J: TRBJ2-1
size: few
V: TRBV15
CDR3: ATLGEDRVPVGGDEQF

J: TRBJ2-1
size: .
V: TRBV4-1
CDR3: ASSQVSRGTYNEQF

J: TRBJ1-2
size: many
V: TRBV19
CDR3: ASSPGTNYGYT

J: TRBJ1-1
size: .
V: TRBV12-3/TRBV12-4
CDR3: ASSPQIWYTEAF

J: TRBJ2-1
size: few
V: TRBV4-1
CDR3: ASSQVLLSNEQF

J: TRBJ2-3
size: many
V: TRBV7-6
CDR3: ASSLVRDGVGTDTQY

J: TRBJ2-3
size: .
V: TRBV12-3/TRBV12-4
CDR3: ASTTGQGSDTQY

J: TRBJ1-6
size: few
V: TRBV6-5
CDR3: ASSSGGVPLH

J: TRBJ2-5
size: few
V: TRBV5-1
CDR3: ASSSGLLGETQY

J: TRBJ1-1
size: .
V: TRBV27
CDR3: ASSLRPGASTTEAF

J: TRBJ1-5
size: .
V: TRBV5-1
CDR3: ASSLGTNPNQPQH

J: TRBJ1-4
size: many
V: TRBV12-3/TRBV12-4
CDR3: ASSFRATNEKLF

J: TRBJ1-5
size: few
V: TRBV15
CDR3: ATSRDPGRAQPQH

J: TRBJ2-3
size: .
V: TRBV5-4
CDR3: ASSLEGQDTDTQY

J: TRBJ1-2
size: .
V: TRBV9
CDR3: ASSGGTFNYGYT

J: TRBJ2-1
size: few
V: TRBV4-3
CDR3: ASSQVFPYILGQGKDEQF

J: TRBJ1-3
size: few
V: TRBV10-3
CDR3: AISERVAGNTIY

J: TRBJ1-1
size: once
V: TRBV29-1
CDR3: SGHREFTEAF

J: TRBJ2-7
size: .
V: TRBV7-6
CDR3: ASSFRWGPSYEQY

J: TRBJ2-7
size: few
V: TRBV5-5
CDR3: ASTFLPGLDHSYEQY

J: TRBJ1-5
size: .
V: TRBV19
CDR3: ASSIARDYSNQPQH

J: TRBJ2-7
size: .
V: TRBV7-8
CDR3: ASSLRPGASYEQY

J: TRBJ1-2
size: many
V: TRBV7-6
CDR3: ASSSGGNRGGNYGYT

J: TRBJ1-1
size: .
V: TRBV10-2
CDR3: ASSEGDRGATEAF

J: TRBJ2-3
size: .
V: TRBV7-6
CDR3: ASSTDEDTQY

J: TRBJ1-1
size: .
V: TRBV7-9
CDR3: ASSVYRRTEAF

J: TRBJ1-2
size: few
V: TRBV7-9
CDR3: ASSTPSRRTEYGYT

J: TRBJ2-3
size: many
V: TRBV7-8
CDR3: ASSSLVSRTDTQY

J: TRBJ1-1
size: .
V: TRBV7-6
CDR3: ASSSGQSNTEAF

J: TRBJ2-3
size: few
V: TRBV7-3
CDR3: ASSLRPGTGRTDTQY

J: TRBJ1-5
size: many
V: TRBV7-8
CDR3: ASSLGGHLNSNQPQH

J: TRBJ1-1
size: .
V: TRBV27
CDR3: ASSTTGTGKAF

J: TRBJ2-2
size: .
V: TRBV27
CDR3: ASRIESGELF

J: TRBJ1-1
size: few
V: TRBV27
CDR3: ASYNQGGGNEAF